A single sample gave rise to the 13 T cell receptor beta chains below, sequenced in a study of blood T cell repertoires in COVID-19. Clones were read by immunoSEQ multiplex PCR, and TCRdb kept only the in-frame ones, dropping some. Of about 9,000 clones listed, 65% to 85% are singletons. The specimen was peripheral blood. The receptors stem from a human donor with active COVID-19. The donor label of this sample is uncertain.

The count of this clone is one. The chain uses TRBV19 and TRBJ1-5; no clear D. The V end lost 4 bases, the J end lost 7 bases, and 8 bases lay between the germline ends. This CDR3 contains 12 residues. Germline lookup yields CDR1 LNHDA and CDR2 SQIVND (reference sequence). CDR3 amino acids: CASSSTRQPQHF. The CDR3, as DNA: TGTGCCAGTAGTAGTACTCGGCAGCCCCAGCATTTT. The full variable domain, its missing parts supplied by reference TRBV19 and TRBJ1-5, is DGGITQSPKYLFRKEGQNVTLSCEQNLNHDAMYWYRQDPGQGLRLIYYSQIVNDFQKGDIAEGYSVSREKKESFPLTVTSAQKNPTAFYLCASSSTRQPQHFGDGTRLSIL.

V gene TRBV10-3 combines with J gene TRBJ2-7, with D possibly matching TRBD2 (5 bases). CDR3 size: 14 residues. The germline CDR1 and CDR2 sequences are ENHRY and SYGVKD. V lost 2 bases and J lost 4, with 12 bases in between. The CDR3, as DNA: TGTGCCATCAGTGAGCCGTCACTAGAATACGAGCAGTACTTC. Amino acids: CAISEPSLEYEQYF.

V usage is TRBV9 and J usage is TRBJ2-5; D unclear. V was shortened by 4 bases and J by 5 bases, with 18 bases between the two germline ends. In germline, CDR1 is SGDLS, CDR2 YYNGEE. There are 15 residues in the CDR3. Here the CDR3 reads CASSYDGTAGETQYF. CDR3 nucleotide sequence: TGTGCCAGCAGCTATGATGGAACGGCCGGGGAGACCCAGTACTTC.

V is TRBV28 and J is TRBJ1-5; D gene ambiguous. This CDR3 has 14 residues. Trimming pared 3 bases from V and 1 base from J, leaving 7 bases between. Per the germline V gene, CDR1 is MDHEN and CDR2 is SYDVKM. This CDR3 is CASSFFRSNQPQHF. For the CDR3, the DNA is TGTGCCAGCAGTTTCTTCAGAAGCAATCAGCCCCAGCATTTT.

V gene TRBV28 combines with J gene TRBJ2-7; TRBD2 aligns across 8 bases. Germline lookup yields CDR1 MDHEN and CDR2 SYDVKM. This CDR3 has 15 residues. The V and J ends lost 3 bases and 3 bases, in that order; junction bases with no gene match: 7. The CDR3 nucleotides read TGTGCCAGCAGTTTCATTGGTAGCGGGAACTACGAGCAGTACTTC. Translation: CASSFIGSGNYEQYF.

This clone turned up a few times. V gene TRBV7-8 combines with J gene TRBJ2-2, with D maybe TRBD2 (7 bases). The V end lost 5 bases, the J end lost 4 bases, and 17 bases lay between the germline ends. Looked up from germline, CDR1 is SGHVS and CDR2 is FQNEAQ. The CDR3 totals 16 residues. The CDR3 protein is CASSRGGEISTGELFF. CDR3 DNA: TGTGCCAGCAGCCGAGGGGGGGAGATCTCCACCGGGGAGCTGTTTTTT.

The V gene is TRBV19, the J gene TRBJ2-7; 9 bases fit TRBD1. The CDR3 sequence is 15 residues long. J gave up 4 bases and V 1 base, and 5 bases lay outside the gene matches. Germline V gene data show CDR1 as LNHDA and CDR2 as SQIVND (reference sequence). The CDR3 coding sequence is TGTGCCAGTAGTATAGCGAGACAGGGGGAATACGAGCAGTACTTC. It specifies CASSIARQGEYEQYF.

This chain joins TRBV9 and TRBJ1-5; D is undetermined. The CDR3 has 15 residues. Germline V gene data show CDR1 as SGDLS and CDR2 as YYNGEE. V was pared by 5 bases and J by 0 bases, with 12 bases between. As DNA, the CDR3 is TGTGCCAGCAGTGAAACACCTTATAGCAATCAGCCCCAGCATTTT. It encodes CASSETPYSNQPQHF. Full variable domain (missing parts from reference TRBV9 and TRBJ1-5): DSGVTQTPKHLITATGQRVTLRCSPRSGDLSVYWYQQSLDQGLQFLIQYYNGEERAKGNILERFSAQQFPDLHSELNLSSLELGDSALYFCASSETPYSNQPQHFGDGTRLSIL.

The chain has TRBV11-2 and TRBJ2-7, with D possibly being TRBD2 (6 bases). The germline CDR1 and CDR2 sequences are SGHAT and FQNNGV. CDR3 length: 18 amino acids. The V gene lost 5 bases and the J gene lost 3 bases, with 26 bases spanning the gap. CDR3 bases: TGTGCCAGCAGCCCTGGCCGGGACTTAGGGGTCCGAATCTACGAGCAGTACTTC. Residues: CASSPGRDLGVRIYEQYF.

The chain has TRBV12-5 and TRBJ2-1; no firm D call. Between the trimmed V and J ends, which lost 4 bases and 8 bases, there was a span of 15 bases. This CDR3 contains 14 residues. Germline lookup yields CDR1 LGHNT and CDR2 FRNRAP. CDR3 sequence (DNA): TGTGCTAGTGGTTATGAAACCCCTACGGATGAGCAGTTCTTC. It translates to CASGYETPTDEQFF.

J is TRBJ2-7 and V is TRBV30; TRBD2 agrees at 8 bases. The CDR3 has 15 amino acids. The germline V gene has CDR1 GTSNPN and CDR2 SVGIG (reference sequence). Germline trimming cut 2 bases from V and 0 bases from J; bases unmatched to any gene: 6. This CDR3 is CAWSSGGRSSYEQYF. The DNA of the CDR3 is TGTGCCTGGAGTAGCGGCGGGAGGAGCTCCTACGAGCAGTACTTC.

This clone was counted once. The chain joins TRBV7-9 to TRBJ1-5; TRBD1 might be the D (6 bases). The germline V gene has CDR1 SEHNR and CDR2 FQNEAQ (reference sequence). Trimming took 4 bases from V and 4 from J, leaving 11 bases between them. The CDR3 is 14 residues long. The CDR3 protein is CASSSGQPNQPQHF. In nucleotides, the CDR3 is TGTGCCAGCAGCTCCGGACAGCCGAATCAGCCCCAGCATTTT.

V usage is TRBV7-3 and J usage is TRBJ2-7; 11 nucleotides agree with TRBD2. The V segment lost 6 bases and the J segment 7 bases; nucleotides outside the gene matches: 8. CDR3 length: 14 residues. Germline-derived CDR1 and CDR2 are SGHTA and FQGTGA. The CDR3 loop is CASRPTSGSGEQYF. The CDR3 DNA follows: TGTGCCAGCAGACCTACTAGCGGGAGCGGAGAGCAGTACTTC. The full variable domain, its missing parts supplied by reference TRBV7-3 and TRBJ2-7, is GAGVSQTPSNKVTEKGKYVELRCDPISGHTALYWYRQSLGQGPEFLIYFQGTGAADDSGLPNDRFFAVRPEGSVSTLKIQRTERGDSAVYLCASRPTSGSGEQYFGPGTRLTVT.